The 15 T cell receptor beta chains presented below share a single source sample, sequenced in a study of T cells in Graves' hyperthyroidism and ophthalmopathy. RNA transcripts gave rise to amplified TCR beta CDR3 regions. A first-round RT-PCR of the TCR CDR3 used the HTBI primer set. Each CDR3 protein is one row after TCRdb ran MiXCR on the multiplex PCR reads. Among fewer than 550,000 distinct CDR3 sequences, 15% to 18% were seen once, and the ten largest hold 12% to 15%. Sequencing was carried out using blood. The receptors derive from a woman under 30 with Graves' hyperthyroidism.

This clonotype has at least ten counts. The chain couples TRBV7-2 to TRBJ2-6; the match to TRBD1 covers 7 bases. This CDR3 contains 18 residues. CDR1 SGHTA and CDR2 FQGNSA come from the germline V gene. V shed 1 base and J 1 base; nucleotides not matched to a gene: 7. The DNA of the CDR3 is TGTGCCAGCAGCTTAGGGCACAGGGGCGCGTCTGGGGCCAACGTCCTGACTTTC. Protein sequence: CASSLGHRGASGANVLTF.

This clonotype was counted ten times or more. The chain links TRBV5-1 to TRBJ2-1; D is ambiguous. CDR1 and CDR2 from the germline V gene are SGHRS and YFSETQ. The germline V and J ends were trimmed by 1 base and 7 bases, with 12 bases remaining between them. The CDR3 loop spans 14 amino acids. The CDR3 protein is CASSLWIQQNEQFF. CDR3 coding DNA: TGCGCCAGCAGCTTGTGGATCCAACAAAATGAGCAGTTCTTC. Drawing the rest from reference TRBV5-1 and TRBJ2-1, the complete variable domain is KAGVTQTPRYLIKTRGQQVTLSCSPISGHRSVSWYQQTPGQGLQFLFEYFSETQRNKGNFPGRFSGRQFSNSRSEMNVSTLELGDSALYLCASSLWIQQNEQFFGPGTRLTVL.

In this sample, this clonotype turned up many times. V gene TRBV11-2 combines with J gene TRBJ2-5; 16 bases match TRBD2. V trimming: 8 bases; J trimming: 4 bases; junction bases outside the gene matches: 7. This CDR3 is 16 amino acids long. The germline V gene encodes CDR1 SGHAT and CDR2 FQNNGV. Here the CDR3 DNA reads TGTGCCAGCTCCGGGACTAGCGGGGGGGCCGGAGAGACCCAGTACTTC. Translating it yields CASSGTSGGAGETQYF.

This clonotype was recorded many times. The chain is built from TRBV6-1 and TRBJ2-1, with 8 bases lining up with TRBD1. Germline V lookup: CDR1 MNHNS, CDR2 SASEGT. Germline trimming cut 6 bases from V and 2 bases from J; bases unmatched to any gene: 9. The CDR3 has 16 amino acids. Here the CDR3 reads CASRPTPDRAYNEQFF. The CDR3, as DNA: TGTGCCAGCAGACCGACCCCGGACAGGGCCTACAATGAGCAGTTCTTC.

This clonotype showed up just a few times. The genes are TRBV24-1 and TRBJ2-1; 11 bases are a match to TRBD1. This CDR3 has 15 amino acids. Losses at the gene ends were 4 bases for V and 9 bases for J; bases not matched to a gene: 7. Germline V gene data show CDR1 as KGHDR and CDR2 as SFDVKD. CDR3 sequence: CATSDPGTGGTEQFF. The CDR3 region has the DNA TGTGCCACCAGTGACCCCGGGACAGGGGGGACTGAGCAGTTCTTC.

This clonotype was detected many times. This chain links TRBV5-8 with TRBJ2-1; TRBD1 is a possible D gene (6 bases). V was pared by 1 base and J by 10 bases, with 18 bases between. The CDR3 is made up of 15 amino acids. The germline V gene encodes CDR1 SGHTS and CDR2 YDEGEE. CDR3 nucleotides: TGTGCCAGCAGCTTGCTCAGGGGCCCGCGGTCCGAGCAGTTCTTC. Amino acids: CASSLLRGPRSEQFF.

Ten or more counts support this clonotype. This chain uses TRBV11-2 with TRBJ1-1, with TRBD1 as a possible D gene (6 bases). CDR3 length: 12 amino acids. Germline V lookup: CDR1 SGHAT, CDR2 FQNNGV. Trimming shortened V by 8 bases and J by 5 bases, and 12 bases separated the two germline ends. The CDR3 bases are TGTGCCAGCGCCAATAGGGGGACTGAAGCTTTCTTT. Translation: CASANRGTEAFF.

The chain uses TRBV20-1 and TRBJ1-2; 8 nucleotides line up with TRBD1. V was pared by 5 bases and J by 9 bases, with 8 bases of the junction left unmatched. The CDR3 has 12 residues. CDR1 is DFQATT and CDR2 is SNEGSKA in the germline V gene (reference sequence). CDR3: CSARTGPSSYTF. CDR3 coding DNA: TGCAGTGCTCGGACAGGGCCGTCAAGCTACACCTTC.

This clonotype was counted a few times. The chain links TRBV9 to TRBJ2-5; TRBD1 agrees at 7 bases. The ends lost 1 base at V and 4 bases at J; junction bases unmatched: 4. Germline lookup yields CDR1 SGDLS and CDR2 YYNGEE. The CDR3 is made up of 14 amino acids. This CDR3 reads CASSVRGRGETQYF. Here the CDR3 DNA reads TGTGCCAGCAGCGTAAGGGGGCGCGGAGAGACCCAGTACTTC. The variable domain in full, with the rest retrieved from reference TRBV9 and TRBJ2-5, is DSGVTQTPKHLITATGQRVTLRCSPRSGDLSVYWYQQSLDQGLQFLIQYYNGEERAKGNILERFSAQQFPDLHSELNLSSLELGDSALYFCASSVRGRGETQYFGPGTRLLVL.

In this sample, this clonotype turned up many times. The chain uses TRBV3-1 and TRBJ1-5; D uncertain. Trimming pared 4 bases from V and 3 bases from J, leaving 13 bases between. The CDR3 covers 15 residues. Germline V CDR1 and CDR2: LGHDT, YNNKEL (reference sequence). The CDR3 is CASSPGSSFNQPQHF. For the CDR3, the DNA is TGTGCCAGCAGCCCTGGGAGTAGTTTCAATCAGCCCCAGCATTTT.

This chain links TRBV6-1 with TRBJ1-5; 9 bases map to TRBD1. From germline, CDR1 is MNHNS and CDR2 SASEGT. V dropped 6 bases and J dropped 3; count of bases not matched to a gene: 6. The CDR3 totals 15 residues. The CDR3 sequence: CASSGDRGNNQPQHF. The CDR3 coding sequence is TGTGCCAGCAGCGGAGACAGGGGGAACAATCAGCCCCAGCATTTT.

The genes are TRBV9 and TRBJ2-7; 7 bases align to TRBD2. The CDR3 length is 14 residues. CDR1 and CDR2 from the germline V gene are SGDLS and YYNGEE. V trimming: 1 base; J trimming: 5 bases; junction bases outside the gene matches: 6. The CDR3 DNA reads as TGTGCCAGCAGCGTAAAGTGGGAGGGGAACGAGCAGTACTTC. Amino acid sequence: CASSVKWEGNEQYF.

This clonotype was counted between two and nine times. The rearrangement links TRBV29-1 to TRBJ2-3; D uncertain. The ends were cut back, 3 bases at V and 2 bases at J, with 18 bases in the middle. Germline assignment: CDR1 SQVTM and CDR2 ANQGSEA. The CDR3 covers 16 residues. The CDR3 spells CSVDWLEKKATDTQYF. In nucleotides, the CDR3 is TGCAGCGTTGACTGGCTAGAAAAAAAAGCCACAGATACGCAGTATTTT.

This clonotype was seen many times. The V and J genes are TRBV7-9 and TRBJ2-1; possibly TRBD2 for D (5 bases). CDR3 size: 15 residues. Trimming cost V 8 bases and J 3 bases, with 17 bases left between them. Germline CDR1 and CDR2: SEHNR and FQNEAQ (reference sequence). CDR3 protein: CASGTIARDYNEQFF. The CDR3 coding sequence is TGTGCCAGCGGAACTATAGCGAGAGACTACAATGAGCAGTTCTTC.

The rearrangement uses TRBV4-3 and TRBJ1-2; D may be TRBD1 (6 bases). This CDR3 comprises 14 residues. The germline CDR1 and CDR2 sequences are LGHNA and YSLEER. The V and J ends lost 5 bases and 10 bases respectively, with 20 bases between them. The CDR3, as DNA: TGCGCCAGCAGCGCCGGGGGCAGGCTTTTTGACTACACCTTC. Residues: CASSAGGRLFDYTF.